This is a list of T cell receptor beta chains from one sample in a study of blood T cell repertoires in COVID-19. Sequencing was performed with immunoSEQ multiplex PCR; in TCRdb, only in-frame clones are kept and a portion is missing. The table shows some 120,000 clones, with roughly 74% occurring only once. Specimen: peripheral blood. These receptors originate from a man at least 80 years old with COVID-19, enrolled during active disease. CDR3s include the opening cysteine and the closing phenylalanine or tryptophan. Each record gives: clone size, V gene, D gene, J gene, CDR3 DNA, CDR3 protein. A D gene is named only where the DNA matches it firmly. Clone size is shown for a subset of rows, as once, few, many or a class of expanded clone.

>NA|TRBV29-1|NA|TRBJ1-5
TGCAGCGCTCGGGGAGACTCGGGACCCCAGCATTTT
CSARGDSGPQHF
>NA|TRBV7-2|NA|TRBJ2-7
TGTGCCAGCAGCGGGAGCTCCTACGAGCAGTACTTC
CASSGSSYEQYF
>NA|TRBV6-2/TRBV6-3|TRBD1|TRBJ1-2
TGTGCCAGCAGCACAGGGGCCTATGGCTACACCTTC
CASSTGAYGYTF
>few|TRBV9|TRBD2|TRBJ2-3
TGTGCCAGCAGCGTACGCGGGGGAGATACGCAGTATTTT
CASSVRGGDTQYF
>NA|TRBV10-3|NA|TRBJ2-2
TGTGCCATCAGTGAGACAGGCCCAAAGAACACCGGGGAGCTGTTTTTT
CAISETGPKNTGELFF
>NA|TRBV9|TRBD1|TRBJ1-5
TGTGCCAGCAGCGTAGGGGGACAGATTAATCAGCCCCAGCATTTT
CASSVGGQINQPQHF
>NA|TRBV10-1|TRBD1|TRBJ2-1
TGCGCCAGCACGGACAGGCGTTCGAATGAGCAGTTCTTC
CASTDRRSNEQFF
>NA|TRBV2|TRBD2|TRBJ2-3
TGTGCCAGCTTGCGGGAGGAGGGGGATACGCAGTATTTT
CASLREEGDTQYF
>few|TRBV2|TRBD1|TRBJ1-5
TGTGCCAGCAGCGAGTCCGGACAGGGGGGTTCTCAGCCCCAGCATTTT
CASSESGQGGSQPQHF
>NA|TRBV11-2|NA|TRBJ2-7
TGTGCCAGCAGCCTGAGAAAAAAGCAGTACTTC
CASSLRKKQYF
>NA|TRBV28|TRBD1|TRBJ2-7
TGTGCCAGCAGTTTATACGGGGGGACAGGGGGCGGGTACGAGCAGTACTTC
CASSLYGGTGGGYEQYF
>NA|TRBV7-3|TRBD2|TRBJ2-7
TGTGCCAGCAGCTCTGGACTAGCGGACGAGCAGTACTTC
CASSSGLADEQYF
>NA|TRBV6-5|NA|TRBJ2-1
TGTGCCAGCATCCAAGCGGGCCCTTACAATGAGCAGTTCTTC
CASIQAGPYNEQFF
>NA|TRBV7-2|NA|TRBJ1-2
TGTGCCAGCAGCCTCTCGCGGTATGGCTACACCTTC
CASSLSRYGYTF
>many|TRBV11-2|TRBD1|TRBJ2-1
TGTGCCAGCAGCTTTGGCCCGGGACAGGGGACCTACAATGAGCAGTTCTTC
CASSFGPGQGTYNEQFF
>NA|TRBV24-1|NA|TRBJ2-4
TGTGCCACCAGTGACATGTTTGGCGGAAACATTCAGTACTTC
CATSDMFGGNIQYF
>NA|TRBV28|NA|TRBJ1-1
TGTGCCAGCAGTTTACGGGCCGGAGGAAGTGAAGCTTTCTTT
CASSLRAGGSEAFF
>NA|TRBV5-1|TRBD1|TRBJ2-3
TGCGCCAGCAGCTCTGGGACAGACACAGATACGCAGTATTTT
CASSSGTDTDTQYF
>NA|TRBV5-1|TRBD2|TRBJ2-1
TGCGCCAGCAGCATGACTAGCGGAGCCTACAATGAGCAGTTCTTC
CASSMTSGAYNEQFF
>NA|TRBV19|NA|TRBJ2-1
TGTGCCAGTAGTGGGCCCGGGGGTTCCTACAATGAGCAGTTCTTC
CASSGPGGSYNEQFF
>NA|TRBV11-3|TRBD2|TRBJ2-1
TGTGCCAGCAGCTTAGATAGGGCTAGCGGGACCAATGAGCAGTTCTTC
CASSLDRASGTNEQFF
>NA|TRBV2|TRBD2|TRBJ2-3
TGTGCCAGCGGGGGGGACGGTACGCAGTATTTT
CASGGDGTQYF
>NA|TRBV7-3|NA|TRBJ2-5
TGTGCCAGCAGCTGGGGGACGGGAGAAGAGACCCAGTACTTC
CASSWGTGEETQYF
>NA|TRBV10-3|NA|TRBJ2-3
TGTGCCATCAGGAAACAGGACACAGATACGCAGTATTTT
CAIRKQDTDTQYF